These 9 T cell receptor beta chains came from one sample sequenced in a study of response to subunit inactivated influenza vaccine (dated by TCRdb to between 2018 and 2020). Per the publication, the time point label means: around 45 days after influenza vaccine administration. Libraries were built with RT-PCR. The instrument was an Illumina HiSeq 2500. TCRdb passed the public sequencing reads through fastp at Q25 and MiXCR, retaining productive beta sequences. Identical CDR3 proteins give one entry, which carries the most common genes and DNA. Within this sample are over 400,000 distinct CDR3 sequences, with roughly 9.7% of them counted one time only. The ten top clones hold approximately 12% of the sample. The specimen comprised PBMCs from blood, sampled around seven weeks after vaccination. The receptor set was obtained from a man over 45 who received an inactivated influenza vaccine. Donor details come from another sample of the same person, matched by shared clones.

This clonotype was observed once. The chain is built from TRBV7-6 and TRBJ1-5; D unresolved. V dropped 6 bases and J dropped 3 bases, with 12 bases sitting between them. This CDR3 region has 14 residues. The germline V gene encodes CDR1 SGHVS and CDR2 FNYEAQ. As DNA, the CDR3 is TGTGCCAGCAGGGGTGGGGTCGACAATCAGCCCCAGCATTTT. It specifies CASRGGVDNQPQHF.

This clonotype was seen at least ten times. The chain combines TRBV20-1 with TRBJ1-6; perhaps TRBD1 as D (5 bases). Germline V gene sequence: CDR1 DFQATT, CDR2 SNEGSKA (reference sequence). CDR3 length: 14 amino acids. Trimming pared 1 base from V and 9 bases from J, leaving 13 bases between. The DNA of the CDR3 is TGCAGTGCTAGAGTTTCGGGGGGAATTTCACCCCTCCACTTT. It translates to CSARVSGGISPLHF.

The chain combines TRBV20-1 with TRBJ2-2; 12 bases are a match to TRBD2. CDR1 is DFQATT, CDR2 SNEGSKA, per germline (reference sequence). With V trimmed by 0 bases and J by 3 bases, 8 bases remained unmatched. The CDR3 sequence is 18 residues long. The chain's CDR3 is CSARDLTSGSGYTGELFF. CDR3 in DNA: TGCAGTGCTAGAGACCTGACTAGCGGGAGTGGGTACACCGGGGAGCTGTTTTTT.

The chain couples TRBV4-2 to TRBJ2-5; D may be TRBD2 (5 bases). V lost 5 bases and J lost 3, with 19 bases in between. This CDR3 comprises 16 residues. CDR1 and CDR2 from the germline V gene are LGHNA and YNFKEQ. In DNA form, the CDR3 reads TGTGCCAGCAGCAACCACCCTGCGGGTATTGAAGAGACCCAGTACTTC. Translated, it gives CASSNHPAGIEETQYF.

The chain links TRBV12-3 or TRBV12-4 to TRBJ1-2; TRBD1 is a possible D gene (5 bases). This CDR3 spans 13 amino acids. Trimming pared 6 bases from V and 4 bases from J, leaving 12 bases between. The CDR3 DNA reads TGTGCCAGCAGCGCGGGGGGGTCCTATGGCTACACCTTC. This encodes CASSAGGSYGYTF.

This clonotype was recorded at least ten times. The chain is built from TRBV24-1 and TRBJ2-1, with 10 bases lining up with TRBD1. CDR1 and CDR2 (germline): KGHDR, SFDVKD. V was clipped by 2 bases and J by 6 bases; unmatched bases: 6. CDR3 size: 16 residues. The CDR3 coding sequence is TGTGCCACCAGTGATTCCGGGACAGGGGACATCAATGAGCAGTTCTTC. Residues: CATSDSGTGDINEQFF.

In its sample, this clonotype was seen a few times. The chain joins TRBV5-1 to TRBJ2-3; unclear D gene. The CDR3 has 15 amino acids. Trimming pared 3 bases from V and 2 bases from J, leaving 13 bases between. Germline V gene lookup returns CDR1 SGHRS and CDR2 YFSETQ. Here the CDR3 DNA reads TGCGCCAGCAGCTGGGTTGGGTCCTACACAGATACGCAGTATTTT. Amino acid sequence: CASSWVGSYTDTQYF.

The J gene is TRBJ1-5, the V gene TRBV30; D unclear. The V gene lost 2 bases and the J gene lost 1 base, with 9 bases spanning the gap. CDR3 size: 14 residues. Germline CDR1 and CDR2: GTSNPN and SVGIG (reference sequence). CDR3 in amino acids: CAWSSGSSNQPQHF. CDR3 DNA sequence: TGTGCCTGGAGTTCGGGGTCGAGCAATCAGCCCCAGCATTTT. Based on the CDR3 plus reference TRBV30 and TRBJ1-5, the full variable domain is SQTIHQWPATLVQPVGSPLSLECTVEGTSNPNLYWYRQAAGRGLQLLFYSVGIGQISSEVPQNLSASRPQDRQFILSSKKLLLSDSGFYLCAWSSGSSNQPQHFGDGTRLSIL.

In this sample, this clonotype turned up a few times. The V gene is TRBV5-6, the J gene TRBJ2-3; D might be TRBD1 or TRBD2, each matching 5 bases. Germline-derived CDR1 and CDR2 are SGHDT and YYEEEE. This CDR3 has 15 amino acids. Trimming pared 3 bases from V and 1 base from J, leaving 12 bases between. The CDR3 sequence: CASSSTGPGTDTQYF. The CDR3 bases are TGTGCCAGCAGCTCCACGGGACCTGGCACAGATACGCAGTATTTT.